The rows below give T cell receptor beta chains drawn from one sample of a study of PD-1 blockade in mismatch repair-deficient tumors. Measured with immunoSEQ multiplex PCR; TCRdb has only the in-frame clones, and not every one. The sample holds roughly 14,000 clones, 86% seen once. Their antigens are not known. The material sequenced was cells cultured in vitro, taken from a patient treated with pembrolizumab. Receptor source: an adult with mismatch repair-deficient cancer. Both conserved end residues are part of each CDR3. Clone size is not always given. Where it is, it says once, few, many or a class for expanded clones.

V gene,clone size,CDR3 protein
TRBV7-2,NA,CASSPLLYSPLHF
TRBV7-2,NA,CASSLARDSGGAFF
TRBV6-1,NA,CASSDGTAGYNEQFF
TRBV5-6,once,CASSLEREGKQFF
TRBV6-1,NA,CASSRDRDEKLFF
TRBV19,NA,CASTLAGNYGYTF
TRBV9,NA,CASSVDWRTQETQYF
TRBV5-1,NA,CASSSLTSGRASTDTQYF
TRBV7-9,NA,CASSLGAGDVSYTF
TRBV5-6,NA,CASSLGGGSPDTQYF
TRBV27,NA,CASSYRGGETQYF
TRBV6-1,NA,CASTHRSSYEQYF